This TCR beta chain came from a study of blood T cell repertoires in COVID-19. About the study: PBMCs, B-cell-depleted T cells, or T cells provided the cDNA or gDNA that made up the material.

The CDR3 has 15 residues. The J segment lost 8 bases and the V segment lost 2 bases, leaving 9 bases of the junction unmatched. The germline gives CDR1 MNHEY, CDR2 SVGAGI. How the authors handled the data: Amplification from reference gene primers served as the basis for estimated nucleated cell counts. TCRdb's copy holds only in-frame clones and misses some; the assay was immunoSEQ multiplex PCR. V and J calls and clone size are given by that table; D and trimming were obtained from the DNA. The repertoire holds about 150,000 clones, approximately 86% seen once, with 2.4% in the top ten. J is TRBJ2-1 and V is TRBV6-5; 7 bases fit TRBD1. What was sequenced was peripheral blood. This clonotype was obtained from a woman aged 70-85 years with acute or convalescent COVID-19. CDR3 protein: CASSYRPTGLDEQFF. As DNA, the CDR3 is TGTGCCAGCAGTTACAGACCGACAGGGTTGGATGAGCAGTTCTTC.